This TCR beta chain was identified in a study of OX40 agonist ivuxolimab in advanced cancers. Overall study: Patients received intravenous ivuxolimab every 2 weeks at 0.01 to 10 mg/kg.

Whole-study results and caveats: Among expanded peripheral T cells, antigen specificity went undetermined.

Note on this clone: The antigen is undetermined.

The germline V gene encodes CDR1 SGHTA and CDR2 FQGNSA. The CDR3 spans 15 residues. Trimming cost V 4 bases and J 7 bases; bases outside gene matches: 5. Data came from immunoSEQ multiplex PCR; TCRdb stores just in-frame clones and leaves some out. The repertoire holds under 200,000 clones, with around 94% as singletons. With baseline, cycle 4 day 1, and cycle 7 day 1 as timepoints, blood was sampled. This specimen was CD4+ or CD8+ T cells sorted from blood, taken in a trial of the OX40 agonist ivuxolimab. V is TRBV7-2 and J is TRBJ1-6; 9 nucleotides agree with TRBD1. The sequence came from an adult with an advanced solid tumor such as melanoma, head and neck, liver or kidney cancer. The DNA for the CDR3 is TGTGCCAGCAGCTCCCCGACAGGGGGGAATTCACCCCTCCACTTT. This gives the protein CASSSPTGGNSPLHF.